These 16 T cell receptor beta chains share one sample of origin, sequenced in a study of T cells in localized non-small cell lung cancer. Repertoires were generated with immunoSEQ multiplex PCR, while TCRdb's copy carries only in-frame clones and drops some. The sample contains 30,000 or so clones, roughly nine tenths of which appear only once. The material sequenced was peripheral blood, taken before any cancer treatment. The receptors come from a woman aged 40 to 75 with stage I lung adenocarcinoma.

The gene calls are TRBV7-3 and TRBJ2-5; the D is unclear. Trimming shortened V by 0 bases and J by 1 base, and 6 bases separated the two germline ends. The germline gives CDR1 SGHTA, CDR2 FQGTGA. There are 14 residues in the CDR3. CDR3 residues: CASSLTSAQETQYF. The CDR3, as DNA: TGTGCCAGCAGCTTAACCTCTGCCCAAGAGACCCAGTACTTC. Together with reference TRBV7-3 and TRBJ2-5, the CDR3 gives the full variable domain: GAGVSQTPSNKVTEKGKYVELRCDPISGHTALYWYRQSLGQGPEFLIYFQGTGAADDSGLPNDRFFAVRPEGSVSTLKIQRTERGDSAVYLCASSLTSAQETQYFGPGTRLLVL.

This sequence joins TRBV7-2 and TRBJ1-1; D remains ambiguous. With 6 bases removed from V and 9 bases from J, the gap between germline ends came to 17 bases. This CDR3 contains 13 residues. Per the germline V gene, CDR1 is SGHTA and CDR2 is FQGNSA. In nucleotides, the CDR3 is TGTGCCAGCAGTCCCGGACGGGTAACTAAAGCTTTCTTT. Its translation: CASSPGRVTKAFF. Full variable domain (remainder filled in from reference TRBV7-2 and TRBJ1-1): GAGVSQSPSNKVTEKGKDVELRCDPISGHTALYWYRQSLGQGLEFLIYFQGNSAPDKSGLPSDRFSAERTGGSVSTLTIQRTQQEDSAVYLCASSPGRVTKAFFGQGTRLTVV.

V usage is TRBV11-3 and J usage is TRBJ2-5, with D maybe TRBD2 (7 bases). The germline gives CDR1 SGHNT, CDR2 YENEEA. V was clipped by 4 bases and J by 6 bases, with 21 bases between them. The CDR3 is 16 residues long. This CDR3 reads CASSYLPGGRRKTQYF. The CDR3 bases are TGTGCCAGCAGCTACCTCCCGGGGGGCCGGCGGAAGACCCAGTACTTC.

The rearrangement joins TRBV6-5 to TRBJ2-2; D may be TRBD2 (5 bases). CDR3 size: 16 residues. V lost 2 bases and J lost 1, with 11 bases in between. CDR1 and CDR2 (germline): MNHEY, SVGAGI. The CDR3 here is CASSYGGELNTGELFF. CDR3 sequence (DNA): TGTGCCAGCAGTTACGGAGGCGAATTGAACACCGGGGAGCTGTTTTTT.

This clone was seen more than once but under ten times. The chain combines TRBV30 with TRBJ2-7; the match to TRBD2 covers 7 bases. Germline CDR1 and CDR2: GTSNPN and SVGIG (reference sequence). V trimming: 2 bases; J trimming: 3 bases; junction bases outside the gene matches: 10. The CDR3 totals 15 residues. The chain's CDR3 is CAWSRVAGRHYEQYF. The CDR3 bases are TGTGCCTGGAGTAGGGTAGCGGGTCGACACTACGAGCAGTACTTC.

CDR3 in DNA: TGTGCCAGCAGCCAAGATTGGGGGGGAGGAGGCTACACCTTC. It yields the protein CASSQDWGGGGYTF. The chain has TRBV4-2 and TRBJ1-2, with D possibly TRBD1 on 5 matching bases. This CDR3 region has 14 residues. CDR1 and CDR2 (germline): LGHNA, YNFKEQ. V was clipped by 0 bases and J by 8 bases, with 13 bases between them.

This clone is a singleton in its sample. The V gene is TRBV5-6, the J gene TRBJ2-7, with 7 nucleotides matching TRBD1. CDR3 size: 15 residues. CDR1 SGHDT and CDR2 YYEEEE come from the germline V gene. V was clipped by 3 bases and J by 0 bases; unmatched bases: 6. The chain's CDR3 is CASSSHDRDSYEQYF. The CDR3, as DNA: TGTGCCAGCAGCTCCCACGACAGGGACTCCTACGAGCAGTACTTC.

V gene TRBV9 combines with J gene TRBJ1-2; 9 positions match TRBD1. Trimming removed 6 bases from V and 8 bases from J; junction bases left unmatched: 14. CDR1 is SGDLS, CDR2 YYNGEE, per germline. CDR3 length equals 15 residues. The CDR3 DNA follows: TGTGCCAGCACCTTGGGGTTACAGGGGGCTCGGGGCTACACCTTC. This codes for CASTLGLQGARGYTF.

The CDR3 coding sequence is TGTGCCAGCAGCTTGGGGGGACTAGGGACCCAGTACTTC. It translates to CASSLGGLGTQYF. The chain links TRBV7-9 to TRBJ2-5, with TRBD2 matching 8 bases. CDR3 length: 13 residues. The germline gives CDR1 SEHNR, CDR2 FQNEAQ (reference sequence). The ends lost 3 bases at V and 7 bases at J; junction bases unmatched: 4.

This clone was picked up one time. The J gene is TRBJ2-3, the V gene TRBV5-6, with TRBD2 as a possible D gene (6 bases). Looked up from germline, CDR1 is SGHDT and CDR2 is YYEEEE. The CDR3 is 16 amino acids. Trimming shortened V by 4 bases and J by 2 bases, and 17 bases separated the two germline ends. The CDR3 here is CASSAQTRGFTDTQYF. CDR3 coding DNA: TGTGCCAGCAGCGCACAGACTAGGGGATTCACAGATACGCAGTATTTT.

The V and J genes are TRBV7-2 and TRBJ1-3; TRBD1 might be the D (5 bases). This CDR3 has 16 amino acids. V lost 5 bases, J lost 0 bases, and 14 bases lay in between. CDR1 and CDR2 (germline): SGHTA, FQGNSA. CDR3 nucleotides: TGTGCCAGCAGCGCCCGTCAGGACAACTCTGGAAACACCATATATTTT. It codes for CASSARQDNSGNTIYF.

The chain recombines TRBV30 with TRBJ1-1; a possible D gene is TRBD1 (6 bases). The V gene's germline CDR1 is GTSNPN and CDR2 SVGIG (reference sequence). The V end lost 6 bases, the J end lost 4 bases, and 15 bases lay between the germline ends. The length of the CDR3 is 13 residues. The CDR3 nucleotides read TGTGCCTGTGGGCGGAGAGGGGGCACTGAAGCTTTCTTT. It yields the protein CACGRRGGTEAFF. Drawing the rest from reference TRBV30 and TRBJ1-1, the complete variable domain is SQTIHQWPATLVQPVGSPLSLECTVEGTSNPNLYWYRQAAGRGLQLLFYSVGIGQISSEVPQNLSASRPQDRQFILSSKKLLLSDSGFYLCACGRRGGTEAFFGQGTRLTVV.

This clone has a single count. This chain connects TRBV28 to TRBJ1-2; 11 nucleotides match TRBD1. V was clipped by 6 bases and J by 7 bases; unmatched bases: 10. The CDR3 sequence is 15 residues long. Germline V gene lookup returns CDR1 MDHEN and CDR2 SYDVKM. The CDR3 spells CASSQPPGQGVGYTF. The CDR3 region has the DNA TGTGCCAGCAGCCAGCCCCCGGGACAGGGGGTTGGCTACACCTTC.

V is TRBV7-9 and J is TRBJ1-4; 9 nucleotides align to TRBD1. V trimming: 7 bases; J trimming: 5 bases; junction bases outside the gene matches: 5. CDR1 is SEHNR and CDR2 is FQNEAQ in the germline V gene (reference sequence). The CDR3 consists of 14 residues. The CDR3 spells CASIQQGANEKLFF. CDR3 nucleotides: TGTGCCAGCATCCAACAGGGGGCGAATGAAAAACTGTTTTTT.

This clone has just a few counts. The chain has TRBV28 and TRBJ1-2; D remains unclear. The CDR3 covers 11 residues. Deletions cut 5 bases from V and 4 bases from J, with 5 bases between. Germline CDR1 MDHEN, CDR2 SYDVKM. This CDR3 reads CASSGPYGYTF. The CDR3 DNA reads as TGTGCCAGCAGTGGTCCCTATGGCTACACCTTC.

The chain carries TRBV5-6 and TRBJ1-2; D uncertain. Germline V lookup: CDR1 SGHDT, CDR2 YYEEEE. The CDR3 is 14 residues long. Trimming left V 0 bases short and J 0 bases short, with 6 bases between. As DNA, the CDR3 is TGTGCCAGCAGCTTGGGTCAGTCTAACTATGGCTACACCTTC. The encoded protein is CASSLGQSNYGYTF.